The present TCR beta chain was sequenced within a study of CD8 T cells in ankylosing spondylitis. Study conclusions and caveats: A TCR beta motif of 7 to 9 highly homologous variants seemed to mark ankylosing spondylitis blood. From matched ankylosing spondylitis synovial fluid, disease-linked clones were reportedly recovered at significantly enriched levels.

Quantitative 5'-RACE with molecular barcodes was used to make the TCR beta libraries. In TCRdb, the 5' RACE reads were re-called with MiXCR into one record per CDR3 protein. There are 300,000 to 400,000 distinct CDR3 sequences in the sample; roughly 15% occur only once, and less than 1.1% lies in the top ten. With respect to this clonotype: The antigen remains unidentified.

This CDR3 has 15 amino acids. The germline V and J ends were trimmed by 5 bases and 4 bases, with 18 bases remaining between them. The rearrangement joins TRBV12-3 or TRBV12-4 to TRBJ2-7; possibly TRBD1 for D (6 bases). This receptor was obtained from a male donor with ankylosing spondylitis or in good health (not recorded which). Source material: blood, either unsorted or a sorted T cell fraction (not recorded which). CDR3 amino acids: CASSPGQRLEYEQYF. The CDR3 DNA reads as TGTGCCAGCAGTCCCGGACAGCGCCTTGAATACGAGCAGTACTTC.